Described below is a single T cell receptor beta chain sequence and its context. Its antigen has not been determined. The input lacks base qualities; no much larger clone sits a single base away. Repertoire analyses used several healthy control donors as the comparison group. Before genomic DNA extraction, CD8+ T cells lacking CD4 were purified from blood. The sample comes from a study of regulatory and conventional T cells in RAG deficiency (dated by TCRdb to about 2017). About the study as a whole: The study used high-throughput TCR beta sequencing to compare repertoire diversity and composition of Treg, conventional CD4+ and CD8+ T cells between RAG-deficient patients and healthy controls. General findings and caveats noted by the study authors: In Omenn syndrome and CID/AS patients compared with controls, 75 to 100-fold fewer unique TCR beta sequences were detected from Treg cells, versus approximately 10-fold fewer for other subsets. For some subjects, some analyses of T-cell subsets were not performed. Rather than being bona fide Treg cells, the sorted CD25-high CD127-low cells in Omenn syndrome patients may represent peripherally activated cells. Compared with control T-cell subpopulations, RAG-deficient patients had much lower Shannon entropy and higher Simpson indices. All patient T-cell subsets had shorter CDR3 lengths; Omenn syndrome patients showed >80% Treg-Tconv repertoire overlap at nucleotide and amino acid level.

Looking up the germline V gene (reference sequence) yields CDR1 SEHNR and CDR2 FQNEAQ. Trimming at the junction amounts to 3 bases on V and 0 bases on J, and the germline ends lie 7 bases apart. The CDR3, from cysteine to phenylalanine, totals 14 residues. Only the CDR3 region is kept as DNA, spanning 42 bases read in frame from base 1. The receptor library was made with the immunoSEQ multiplex PCR assay. Genomic DNA from the sorted T-cell subsets was used to amplify rearranged TCR beta chain products, which were then sequenced. From the authors' description of their analysis: Shannon entropy and Simpson indices were used to quantify the repertoire diversity of productive TCR beta rearrangements. To gauge clonal expansion, the frequencies of the 100 most abundant productive TCR beta clonotypes among total reads were added together. The TRB repertoires were evaluated with a self-reactivity index based on amino acid usage at CDR3beta positions 6 and 7. Two-way ANOVA was applied to the repertoire analyses, whereas Student t or Mann-Whitney tests were applied to the flow cytometric analyses. TCRdb took over this immuneACCESS table, retaining in-frame rearrangements with V and J assigned. Such tables are incomplete; in checked studies, under half of the missing clones stem from an unresolved V gene, and the remainder is unexplained. Clone size and V and J calls were adopted from that table, with D and trimming inferred from the DNA. This sample holds around 31,000 clones; about nine tenths were observed only once. Of the sample, roughly 5.2% is held by the ten largest clones.

This same sample was also part of a study on regulatory T cells. Per the second study: The multiplex PCR used 52 forward TRBV primers and 13 reverse TRBJ primers, with assay-based and computational corrections for amplification bias. Restricted unique TRB V-J pairs and skewed V and J gene usage were observed in patient repertoires, most markedly in regulatory T cells. Between CD3G-deficient patients and healthy controls, the study compared T-cell receptor beta repertoires in sorted regulatory T cells, conventional CD4+ T cells and CD8+ T cells. Peripheral blood mononuclear cells were isolated by Ficoll density separation. CD3+ CD8+ CD4- T cells were isolated using a FACSAria cell sorter. Rearranged TRB loci were amplified from genomic DNA by multiplex PCR within the immunoSEQ assay. An Illumina HiSeq platform was used to sequence the TRB amplicons. Custom algorithms error-filtered the raw sequences and aligned them to reference gene sequences, after which the immunoSEQ online tools were used for analysis. Productive and nonproductive TRB rearrangement frequencies were evaluated among both unique and total sequences. Group comparisons used t tests, Mann-Whitney tests or two-way ANOVA run in Prism software.

This TCR was sampled from a human donor in good health. Sequencing was done on a sample of CD8+ T cells sorted from blood. Here the chain combines TRBV7-9 and TRBJ2-3, with no D gene named confidently. Read as DNA, the sequence is TGTGCCAGCAGCTTTGAAGACAGCACAGATACGCAGTATTTT. Its translation reads: CASSFEDSTDTQYF.